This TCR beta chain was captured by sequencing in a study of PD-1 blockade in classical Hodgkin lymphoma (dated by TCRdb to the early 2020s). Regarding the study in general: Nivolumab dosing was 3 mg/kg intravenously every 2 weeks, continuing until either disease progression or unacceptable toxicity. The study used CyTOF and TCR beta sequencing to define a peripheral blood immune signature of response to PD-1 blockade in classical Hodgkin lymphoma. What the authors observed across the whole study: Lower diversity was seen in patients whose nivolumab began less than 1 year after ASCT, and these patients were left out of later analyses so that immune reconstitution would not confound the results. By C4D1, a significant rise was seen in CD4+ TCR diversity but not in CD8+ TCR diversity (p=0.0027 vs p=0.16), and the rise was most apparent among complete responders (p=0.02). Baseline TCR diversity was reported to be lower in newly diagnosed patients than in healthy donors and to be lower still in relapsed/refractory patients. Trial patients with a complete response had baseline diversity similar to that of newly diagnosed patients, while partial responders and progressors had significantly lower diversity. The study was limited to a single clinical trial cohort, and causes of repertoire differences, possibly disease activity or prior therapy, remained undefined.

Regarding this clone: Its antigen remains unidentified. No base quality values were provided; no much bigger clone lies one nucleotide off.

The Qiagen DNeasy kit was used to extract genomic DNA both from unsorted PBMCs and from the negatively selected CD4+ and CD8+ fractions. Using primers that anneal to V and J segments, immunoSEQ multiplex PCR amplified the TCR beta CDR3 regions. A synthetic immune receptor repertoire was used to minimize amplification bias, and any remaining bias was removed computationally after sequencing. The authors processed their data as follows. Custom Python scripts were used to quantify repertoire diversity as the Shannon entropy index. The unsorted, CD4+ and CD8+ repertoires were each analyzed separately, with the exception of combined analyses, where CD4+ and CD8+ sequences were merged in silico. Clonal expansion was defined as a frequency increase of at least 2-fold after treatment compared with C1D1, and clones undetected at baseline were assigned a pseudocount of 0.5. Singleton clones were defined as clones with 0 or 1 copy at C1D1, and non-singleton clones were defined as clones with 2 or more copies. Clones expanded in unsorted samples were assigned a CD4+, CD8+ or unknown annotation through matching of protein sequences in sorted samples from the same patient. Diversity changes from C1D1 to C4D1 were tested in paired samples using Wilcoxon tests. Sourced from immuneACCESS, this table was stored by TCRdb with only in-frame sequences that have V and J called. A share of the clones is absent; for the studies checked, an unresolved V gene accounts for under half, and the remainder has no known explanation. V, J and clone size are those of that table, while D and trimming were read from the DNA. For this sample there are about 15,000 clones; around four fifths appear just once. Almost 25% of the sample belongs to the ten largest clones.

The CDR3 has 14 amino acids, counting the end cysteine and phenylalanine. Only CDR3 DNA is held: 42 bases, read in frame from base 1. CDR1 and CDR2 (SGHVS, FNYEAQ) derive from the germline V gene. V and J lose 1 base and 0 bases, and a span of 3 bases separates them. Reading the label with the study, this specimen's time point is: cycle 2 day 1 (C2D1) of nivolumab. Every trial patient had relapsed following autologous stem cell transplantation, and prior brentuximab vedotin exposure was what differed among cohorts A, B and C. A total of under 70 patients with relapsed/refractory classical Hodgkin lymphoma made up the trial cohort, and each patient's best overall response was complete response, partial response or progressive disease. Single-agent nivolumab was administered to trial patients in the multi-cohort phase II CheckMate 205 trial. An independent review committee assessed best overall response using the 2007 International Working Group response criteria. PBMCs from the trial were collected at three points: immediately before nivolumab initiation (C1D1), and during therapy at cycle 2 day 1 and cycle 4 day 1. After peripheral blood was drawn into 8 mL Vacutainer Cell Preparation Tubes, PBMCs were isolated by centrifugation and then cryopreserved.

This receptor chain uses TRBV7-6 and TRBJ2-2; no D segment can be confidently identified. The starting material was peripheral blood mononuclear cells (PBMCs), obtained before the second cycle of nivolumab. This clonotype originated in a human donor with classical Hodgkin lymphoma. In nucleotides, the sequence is TGTGCCAGCAGCTTAGAGACGAACACCGGGGAGCTGTTTTTT. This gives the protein CASSLETNTGELFF.